A single sample gave rise to the 15 T cell receptor beta chains below, sequenced in a study of high-grade serous ovarian cancer treatment subgroups. Produced via immunoSEQ multiplex PCR; TCRdb's table is partial and in-frame only. The sample holds some 12,000 clones; around 83% are singletons and the top ten take under 8%. Tumor samples were obtained before definitive surgery or chemotherapy. Sequenced input: tumor tissue. The source of these receptors is a human donor with high-grade serous ovarian cancer.

This clone has more than one count but fewer than ten. V gene TRBV28 combines with J gene TRBJ2-7, with D possibly being TRBD1 (6 bases). Germline V gene data show CDR1 as MDHEN and CDR2 as SYDVKM. V was clipped by 6 bases and J by 3 bases, with 6 bases between them. This CDR3 is 11 amino acids long. The CDR3 sequence is CASRGHYEQYF. The CDR3 DNA reads as TGTGCCAGCAGGGGACACTACGAGCAGTACTTC.

The CDR3 nucleotides are TGTGCCAGCGTTCCTAGCTTCCCTTTTCACTACGAGCAGTACTTC. Its protein is CASVPSFPFHYEQYF. The chain has TRBV7-2 and TRBJ2-7; D might be TRBD2 (5 bases). Trimming took 8 bases from V and 3 from J, leaving 20 bases between them. The CDR3 contains 15 residues. CDR1 and CDR2 (germline): SGHTA, FQGNSA.

This chain links TRBV7-2 with TRBJ2-5; unclear D gene. V was trimmed by 3 bases and J by 2 bases, leaving 16 bases between them. CDR3 length: 16 amino acids. Germline loops: CDR1 SGHTA, CDR2 FQGNSA. The chain's CDR3 is CASSFQSLRQQETQYF. For the CDR3, the DNA is TGTGCCAGCAGCTTCCAGTCCCTCCGACAACAAGAGACCCAGTACTTC.

V is TRBV5-4 and J is TRBJ2-2; D call uncertain. The CDR3 has 15 residues. CDR1 and CDR2 (germline): SGHNT, YYREEE (reference sequence). Trimming pared 4 bases from V and 4 bases from J, leaving 14 bases between. Here the CDR3 reads CASSPTPVSTGELFF. Written as DNA, the CDR3 is TGTGCCAGCAGCCCCACACCAGTCAGCACCGGGGAGCTGTTTTTT.

CDR3 in amino acids: CASSFGRERETQYF. The CDR3, as DNA: TGTGCCAGCAGCTTCGGGCGGGAACGGGAGACCCAGTACTTC. The chain employs TRBV5-5 and TRBJ2-5; D is possibly TRBD2 (6 bases). Germline CDR1 reads SGHKS; CDR2 reads YYEKEE (reference sequence). The CDR3 extends over 14 amino acids. V lost 2 bases to trimming and J lost 5 bases, with 13 bases between them.

The chain couples TRBV13 to TRBJ2-7; 12 bases align to TRBD2. The CDR3 sequence is 19 residues long. The germline gives CDR1 PRHDT, CDR2 FYEKMQ (reference sequence). V was pared by 3 bases and J by 2 bases, with 14 bases of the junction left unmatched. CDR3 amino acids: CASSLNPSSGRAVAYEQYF. In DNA, the CDR3 is TGTGCCAGCAGCTTGAATCCCTCTAGCGGGAGGGCCGTTGCCTACGAGCAGTACTTC.

V is TRBV5-4 and J is TRBJ1-3, with 7 bases that match TRBD1. The CDR3 sequence is 16 residues long. The germline CDR1 and CDR2 sequences are SGHNT and YYREEE (reference sequence). J lost 0 bases, V lost 3 bases, and 6 bases had no gene match. The CDR3 DNA follows: TGTGCCAGCAGCTCTCTAGGACAGGTCTCTGGAAACACCATATATTTT. It codes for CASSSLGQVSGNTIYF.

This chain uses TRBV7-8 with TRBJ2-3; 7 nucleotides agree with TRBD1. The CDR3 is made up of 18 amino acids. Trimming took 1 base from V and 1 from J; bases not matched to a gene: 11. Germline values: CDR1 SGHVS, CDR2 FQNEAQ. The CDR3 region has the DNA TGTGCCAGCAGCTTAGTCCAAGGACAGGTCGGGGGCACAGATACGCAGTATTTT. As protein: CASSLVQGQVGGTDTQYF.

The V gene is TRBV7-9, the J gene TRBJ2-1; 10 bases match TRBD2. CDR1 and CDR2 (germline): SEHNR, FQNEAQ (reference sequence). V dropped 1 base and J dropped 10; count of bases not matched to a gene: 10. The CDR3 has 16 amino acids. CDR3 in amino acids: CASSLVPAGGLGEQFF. CDR3 DNA: TGTGCCAGCAGCTTAGTACCAGCGGGAGGGCTAGGGGAGCAGTTCTTC.

The gene calls are TRBV18 and TRBJ2-2; either TRBD1 or TRBD2 may supply D (6 bases each). Germline-derived CDR1 and CDR2 are KGHSH and LQKENI. The CDR3 length is 15 residues. The ends were cut back, 1 base at V and 5 bases at J, with 11 bases in the middle. CDR3 protein: CASSPRGGGTGELFF. The CDR3 coding sequence is TGTGCCAGCTCACCACGAGGGGGAGGAACCGGGGAGCTGTTTTTT. Using reference TRBV18 and TRBJ2-2 for the parts outside the CDR3, the full variable domain is NAGVMQNPRHLVRRRGQEARLRCSPMKGHSHVYWYRQLPEEGLKFMVYLQKENIIDESGMPKERFSAEFPKEGPSILRIQQVVRGDSAAYFCASSPRGGGTGELFFGEGSRLTVL.

This clone is deemed large. V usage is TRBV28 and J usage is TRBJ1-1, with TRBD1 identical over 10 bases. J was trimmed by 1 base and V by 3 bases; bases with no gene match: 11. The CDR3 spans 18 residues. Germline V lookup: CDR1 MDHEN, CDR2 SYDVKM. CDR3 loop: CASSFGGGQGLRNTEAFF. Written as DNA, the CDR3 is TGTGCCAGCAGTTTCGGGGGGGGACAGGGGTTGAGGAACACTGAAGCTTTCTTT.

J is TRBJ2-2 and V is TRBV2, with D possibly matching TRBD1 (6 bases). Germline CDR1 SNHLY, CDR2 FYNNEI. This CDR3 is built from 16 residues. V lost 4 bases and J lost 1, with 13 bases in between. The CDR3 coding sequence is TGTGCCAGCAGTGCGTACAGGGTCGGGAACACCGGGGAGCTGTTTTTT. Its protein is CASSAYRVGNTGELFF. The variable domain in full, with the rest retrieved from reference TRBV2 and TRBJ2-2, is EPEVTQTPSHQVTQMGQEVILRCVPISNHLYFYWYRQILGQKVEFLVSFYNNEISEKSEIFDDQFSVERPDGSNFTLKIRSTKLEDSAMYFCASSAYRVGNTGELFFGEGSRLTVL.

This chain joins TRBV12-5 and TRBJ1-2; D might be TRBD1 (5 bases). The germline gives CDR1 LGHNT, CDR2 FRNRAP. The V end lost 5 bases, the J end lost 0 bases, and 10 bases lay between the germline ends. The CDR3 spans 14 residues. This chain's CDR3 is CASGETGANYGYTF. The CDR3 nucleotides are TGTGCTAGTGGTGAAACAGGAGCTAACTATGGCTACACCTTC.

The chain uses TRBV5-1 and TRBJ1-6, with 7 bases matching TRBD1. The CDR3 has 15 residues. V gave up 3 bases and J gave up 8 bases; unmatched junction bases: 8. Per the germline V gene, CDR1 is SGHRS and CDR2 is YFSETQ. CDR3 coding DNA: TGCGCCAGCAGCTCGACAGGGATCGATCATTCACCCCTCCACTTT. This gives the protein CASSSTGIDHSPLHF.

J is TRBJ2-1 and V is TRBV6-1; D may be TRBD2 (5 bases). From germline, CDR1 is MNHNS and CDR2 SASEGT. Trimming took off 10 bases at V and 9 bases at J, with 22 bases between the two ends. This CDR3 comprises 14 residues. CDR3 in amino acids: CATMSSAGGGEQFF. The CDR3 DNA is TGTGCCACCATGAGTAGCGCGGGTGGCGGTGAGCAGTTCTTC.